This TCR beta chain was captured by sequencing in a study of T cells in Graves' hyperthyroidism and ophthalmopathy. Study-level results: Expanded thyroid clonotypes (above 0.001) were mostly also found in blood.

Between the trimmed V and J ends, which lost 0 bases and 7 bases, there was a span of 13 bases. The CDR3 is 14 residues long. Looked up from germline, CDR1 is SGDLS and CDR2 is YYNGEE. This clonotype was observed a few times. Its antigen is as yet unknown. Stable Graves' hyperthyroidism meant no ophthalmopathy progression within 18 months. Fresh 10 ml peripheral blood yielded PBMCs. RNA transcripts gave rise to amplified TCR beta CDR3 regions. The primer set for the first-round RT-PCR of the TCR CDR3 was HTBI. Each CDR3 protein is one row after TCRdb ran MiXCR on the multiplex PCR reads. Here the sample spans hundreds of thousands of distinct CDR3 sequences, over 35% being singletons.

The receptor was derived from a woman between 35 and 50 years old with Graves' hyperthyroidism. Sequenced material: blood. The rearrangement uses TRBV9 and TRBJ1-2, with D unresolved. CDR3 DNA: TGTGCCAGCAGCGTAGCCGACGGCGTGGGTGGCTACACCTTC. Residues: CASSVADGVGGYTF.